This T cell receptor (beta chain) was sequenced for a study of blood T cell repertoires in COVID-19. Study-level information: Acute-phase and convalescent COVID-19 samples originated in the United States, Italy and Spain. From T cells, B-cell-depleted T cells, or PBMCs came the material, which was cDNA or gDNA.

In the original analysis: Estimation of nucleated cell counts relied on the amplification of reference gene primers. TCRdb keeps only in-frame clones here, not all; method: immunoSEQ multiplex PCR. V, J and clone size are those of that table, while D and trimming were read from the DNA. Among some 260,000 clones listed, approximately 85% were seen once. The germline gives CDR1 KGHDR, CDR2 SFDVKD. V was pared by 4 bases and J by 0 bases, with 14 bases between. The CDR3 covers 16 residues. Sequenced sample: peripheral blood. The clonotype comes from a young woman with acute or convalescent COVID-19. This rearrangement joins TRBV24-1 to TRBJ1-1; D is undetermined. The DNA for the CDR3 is TGTGCCACCAGTGACCCCTTTGGCTCTTTGAACACTGAAGCTTTCTTT. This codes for CATSDPFGSLNTEAFF.